This entry describes one T cell receptor beta chain. Its antigen remains undetermined. Base qualities are not at hand, and no much larger clone is one base apart. This sample was taken from a study of radiotherapy plus CTLA-4 blockade in lung cancer (dated by TCRdb to the late 2010s). Regarding the study in general: Among enrolled patients, approximately 17% had an objective response and approximately 30% reached disease control. What the research found in general, with its limitations: After treatment with radiotherapy and ipilimumab, TCR clones that came from tumors expanded in the peripheral blood. The strongest predictors of response, as reported, were early dynamic changes in blood T cell clones along with a rise in serum interferon-beta after radiation.

In this study, focal radiation therapy paired with CTLA-4 blockade (ipilimumab) was tested in patients who had chemo-refractory metastatic non-small-cell lung cancer. The receptor library was made with the immunoSEQ multiplex PCR assay. The immuneACCESS repertoire file appears here via TCRdb, limited to in-frame rearrangements. These files lack a portion of the clones; in checked studies, under half of the deficit traces to unresolved V genes, and the cause of the others is not known. Recorded for this sample are over 80,000 clones; over 80% of them occurred a single time. The ten largest clones take up roughly 0.8% of the sample. Counted from cysteine to phenylalanine, this CDR3 has 14 amino acids. This entry keeps only the CDR3 DNA: 42 bases, framed from base 1. The germline V gene (reference sequence) sets CDR1 to GTSNPN and CDR2 to SVGIG. Trimming at the junction amounts to 0 bases on V and 10 bases on J, and the germline ends lie 13 bases apart.

Sequencing used peripheral blood, obtained from a patient treated with radiotherapy plus ipilimumab. The receptor was isolated from a human donor with non-small cell lung cancer who had stable disease on radiotherapy plus ipilimumab. The chain was built from TRBV30 and TRBJ1-6; the D gene lacks a confident call. CDR3 sequence: CAWSVGLRVSPLHF. The nucleotide sequence reads TGTGCCTGGAGTGTCGGGCTAAGGGTATCACCCCTCCACTTT.